The present TCR beta chain was sequenced within a study of blood T cell repertoires in COVID-19. V was clipped by 0 bases and J by 3 bases, with 6 bases between them. Germline-derived CDR1 and CDR2 are SGHRS and YFSETQ. CDR3 length equals 14 residues. Sequenced by immunoSEQ multiplex PCR; TCRdb stores in-frame clones only, minus some. This table has more than 250,000 clones, around 86% appearing once. The specimen was peripheral blood. The sequence was collected from a young man with active or convalescent COVID-19. V is TRBV5-1 and J is TRBJ1-4, with D hard to call. The CDR3 here is CASSLGGSNEKLFF. The CDR3 nucleotides are TGCGCCAGCAGCTTGGGAGGGTCTAATGAAAAACTGTTTTTT. Full variable domain (outside the CDR3, taken from reference TRBV5-1 and TRBJ1-4): KAGVTQTPRYLIKTRGQQVTLSCSPISGHRSVSWYQQTPGQGLQFLFEYFSETQRNKGNFPGRFSGRQFSNSRSEMNVSTLELGDSALYLCASSLGGSNEKLFFGSGTQLSVL.